This T cell receptor beta chain was identified in a study of CD8+ T cells in alopecia areata. Notes on the study in general: Mouse data revealed clearer TCR sharing than patient data did, a gap possibly tied to HLA.

Documented treatment: oral pan-JAK inhibitor, 5-10 mg twice daily. Extraction of RNA preceded its reverse transcription into cDNA, which served as the sequencing template. Some clones are missing from TCRdb's copy, which holds only in-frame ones; the method was immunoSEQ multiplex PCR. The data show 150,000 to 250,000 clones, roughly three fifths seen once. Germline V lookup: CDR1 SQVTM, CDR2 ANQGSEA. This CDR3 has 14 residues. J gave up 6 bases and V 8 bases, and 9 bases lay outside the gene matches. This clone was picked up a small number of times. Its matching antigen is unknown. This TCR came from a human donor with alopecia areata. Source: CD4+ T cells sorted from blood, taken at week 4, from a patient treated with tofacitinib. The chain uses TRBV29-1 and TRBJ2-1, with TRBD2 matching over 11 bases. The CDR3 sequence is CSIHPGTSGNEQFF. DNA for the CDR3: TGCAGCATCCATCCCGGGACTAGCGGCAATGAGCAGTTCTTC.